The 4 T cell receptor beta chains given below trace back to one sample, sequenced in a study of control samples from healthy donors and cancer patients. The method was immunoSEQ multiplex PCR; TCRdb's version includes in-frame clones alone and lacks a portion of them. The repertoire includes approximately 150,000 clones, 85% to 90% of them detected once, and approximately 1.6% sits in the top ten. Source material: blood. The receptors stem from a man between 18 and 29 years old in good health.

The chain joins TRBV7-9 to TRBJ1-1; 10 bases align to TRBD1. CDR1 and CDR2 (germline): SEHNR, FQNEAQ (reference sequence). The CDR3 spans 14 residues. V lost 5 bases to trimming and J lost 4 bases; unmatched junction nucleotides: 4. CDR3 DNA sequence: TGTGCCAGCAGCCATGGGGACAGGGGCACTGAAGCTTTCTTT. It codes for CASSHGDRGTEAFF.

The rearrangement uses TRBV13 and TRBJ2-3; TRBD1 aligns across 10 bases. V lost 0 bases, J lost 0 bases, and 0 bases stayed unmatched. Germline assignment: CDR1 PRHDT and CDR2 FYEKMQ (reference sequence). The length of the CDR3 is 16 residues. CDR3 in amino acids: CASSLGDRGSTDTQYF. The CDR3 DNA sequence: TGTGCCAGCAGCTTAGGGGACAGGGGGAGCACAGATACGCAGTATTTT.

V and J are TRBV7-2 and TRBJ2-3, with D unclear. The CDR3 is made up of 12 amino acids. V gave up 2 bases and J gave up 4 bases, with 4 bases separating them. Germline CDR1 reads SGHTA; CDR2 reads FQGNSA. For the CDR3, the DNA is TGTGCCAGCAGCTTACTGTCAGATACGCAGTATTTT. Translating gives CASSLLSDTQYF.

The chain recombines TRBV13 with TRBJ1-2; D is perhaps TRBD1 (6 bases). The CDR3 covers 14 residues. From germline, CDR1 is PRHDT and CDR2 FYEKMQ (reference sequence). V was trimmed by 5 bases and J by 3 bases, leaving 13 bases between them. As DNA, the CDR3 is TGTGCCAGCAGCGGTGGGGGCCTCGACTATGGCTACACCTTC. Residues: CASSGGGLDYGYTF. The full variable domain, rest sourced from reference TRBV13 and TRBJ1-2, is AAGVIQSPRHLIKEKRETATLKCYPIPRHDTVYWYQQGPGQDPQFLISFYEKMQSDKGSIPDRFSAQQFSDYHSELNMSSLELGDSALYFCASSGGGLDYGYTFGSGTRLTVV.